One and the same sample provided the 7 T cell receptor beta chains below, sequenced in a study of cytomegalovirus exposure and HLA in healthy donors. Profiling relied on immunoSEQ multiplex PCR, and the TCRdb table lists in-frame clones only, not all of them. The sample gives 200,000 to 250,000 clones, around 90% of which show up once; 2% is in the top ten. Sample: PBMCs. Source of these receptors: a young woman in good health and CMV-seropositive.

The chain uses TRBV6-5 and TRBJ1-5; weak D call: TRBD1 (6 bases). The CDR3 covers 13 residues. Germline CDR1 and CDR2: MNHEY and SVGAGI. The CDR3 here is CEGWTDYNQPQHF. CDR3 DNA: TGTGAGGGGTGGACAGATTATAATCAGCCCCAGCATTTT.

The chain employs TRBV5-1 and TRBJ1-1; D unresolved. The V end was cut by 0 bases, the J end by 3 bases, with 12 bases between. Germline lookup yields CDR1 SGHRS and CDR2 YFSETQ. The CDR3 length is 15 residues. The DNA for the CDR3 is TGCGCCAGCAGCTTGGGTAACGCGAGGGACACTGAAGCTTTCTTT. The encoded protein is CASSLGNARDTEAFF.

The V and J genes are TRBV19 and TRBJ1-5, with 8 bases fitting TRBD1. J lost 1 base, V lost 5 bases, and 4 bases had no gene match. The length of the CDR3 is 15 residues. CDR1 and CDR2 from the germline V gene are LNHDA and SQIVND (reference sequence). CDR3 loop: CASSGAGGSNQPQHF. For the CDR3, the DNA is TGTGCCAGTAGTGGAGCAGGGGGCAGCAATCAGCCCCAGCATTTT.

The gene calls are TRBV7-7 and TRBJ1-4; TRBD1 matches at 7 bases. The CDR3 is 15 residues long. V was clipped by 5 bases and J by 0 bases; unmatched bases: 3. The germline V gene encodes CDR1 SSHAT and CDR2 FNYEAQ (reference sequence). The DNA for the CDR3 is TGTGCCAGCAGCCCAGGGACAGCAACTAATGAAAAACTGTTTTTT. It encodes CASSPGTATNEKLFF.

This clone was seen just once. This CDR3 is CSVEPSAVQETQYF. The CDR3 DNA follows: TGCAGCGTTGAACCCAGCGCCGTACAAGAGACCCAGTACTTC. The chain uses TRBV29-1 and TRBJ2-5, with D hard to call. The CDR3 has 14 amino acids. The V end was cut by 2 bases, the J end by 2 bases, with 12 bases between. The V gene's germline CDR1 is SQVTM and CDR2 ANQGSEA.

The CDR3, as DNA: TGTGCCAGCAGCTTAGACTCTAATGAAAAACTGTTTTTT. Its protein is CASSLDSNEKLFF. The J gene is TRBJ1-4, the V gene TRBV7-7; D not resolved. The CDR3 consists of 13 residues. Trimming shortened V by 1 base and J by 3 bases, and 3 bases separated the two germline ends. CDR1 and CDR2 from the germline V gene are SSHAT and FNYEAQ (reference sequence).

V usage is TRBV5-1 and J usage is TRBJ2-7; maybe TRBD1 (6 bases). The CDR3 consists of 16 residues. The V end lost 1 base, the J end lost 3 bases, and 17 bases lay between the germline ends. Germline assignment: CDR1 SGHRS and CDR2 YFSETQ. The CDR3 DNA follows: TGCGCCAGCAGCTTGACGGCCGGGACACGCCTCTACGAGCAGTACTTC. This translates into CASSLTAGTRLYEQYF.